This T cell receptor (beta chain) was sequenced during a study of T-cell memory formation after mild COVID-19. Study results and limitations: Day 37-peaking second-wave clones had unconfirmed SARS-CoV-2 specificity.

TCRdb itself ran the 5' RACE reads through MiXCR, one entry per CDR3 protein. The sample lists about 340,000 distinct CDR3 sequences, 10% to 15% seen once, with 20% to 25% in the top ten. This clonotype was observed many times. Its antigen is still unknown. Trimming stripped 8 bases from V and 6 bases from J, with 22 bases between. CDR1 and CDR2 (germline): LNHNV, YYDKDF (reference sequence). CDR3 length: 15 residues. The origin of this receptor is a young man who had mild COVID-19 (a few samples of this study predate the infection). Cell type and time point are not known. Sequencing was carried out using PBMCs or a T cell subset sorted from them (not recorded which). The chain has TRBV15 and TRBJ1-2, with a tentative D call TRBD1 (6 bases). CDR3 DNA sequence: TGTGCCACCGTACCGGGAAATACAGGGAGCCATGGCTACACCTTC. Amino acids: CATVPGNTGSHGYTF.